Sequencing of this T cell receptor beta chain was carried out in a study of CD8 T cells in Susac syndrome. The authors reverse transcribed roughly 0.5 to 1 ug RNA with random hexamers. TCRdb processed the immunoSEQ multiplex PCR reads anew with MiXCR; each CDR3 protein has one entry. The repertoire consists of more than 110,000 distinct CDR3 sequences, with over 85% occurring once and the leading ten covering 0.25% to 0.3%. Trimming stripped 7 bases from V and 1 base from J, with 10 bases between. The CDR3 totals 13 residues. Germline-derived CDR1 and CDR2 are DFQATT and SNEGSKA (reference sequence).

The sequence came from a human donor in good health. Specimen: CD8+ T cells from PBMCs. The chain carries TRBV20-1 and TRBJ2-2; D is unclear. The CDR3 here is CSERNLNTGELFF. In nucleotides, the CDR3 is TGCAGTGAACGGAACCTGAACACCGGGGAGCTGTTTTTT.